The T cell receptor (beta chain) under discussion was sequenced for a study of blood T cells in healthy people across ages. Primed by a sample-barcoded 5' primer and a J-beta primer mix, a second PCR proceeded for 7 to 11 cycles. MiXCR was run by TCRdb on the 5' RACE reads, yielding one entry per CDR3 protein. This table has about 720,000 distinct CDR3 sequences, approximately 22% appearing once. Input material: blood. The clonotype originates from a man in his sixties or seventies in good health.

CDR3 coding DNA: TGTGCCAGCAGCGTTCAGGGGGAATCCACAGATACGCAGTATTTT. It codes for CASSVQGESTDTQYF. The chain links TRBV9 to TRBJ2-3, with 7 nucleotides matching TRBD1. In germline, CDR1 is SGDLS, CDR2 YYNGEE. Losses at the gene ends were 2 bases for V and 2 bases for J; bases not matched to a gene: 5. CDR3 length equals 15 residues.